Below are 22 T cell receptor beta chains sequenced from a single sample in a study of CD8 T cells in ankylosing spondylitis. TCRdb processed the 5' RACE reads anew with MiXCR; each CDR3 protein has one entry. The data contain approximately 550,000 distinct CDR3 sequences, about 13% of them seen just once; the ten biggest clones take up 6.8%. Study observations and caveats: A TCR beta motif of under ten highly homologous variants appeared characteristic of ankylosing spondylitis blood.

No antigen is known for these receptors. The sample taken for sequencing was blood, either unsorted or a sorted T cell fraction (not recorded which). The receptors originated from a male donor with ankylosing spondylitis.

In its sample, this clonotype was seen a few times. V usage is TRBV5-6 and J usage is TRBJ2-3; no definite D call. Germline CDR1 SGHDT, CDR2 YYEEEE. The CDR3 totals 13 residues. V lost 5 bases to trimming and J lost 0 bases, with 7 bases between them. The CDR3 DNA reads TGTGCCAGCAGACGGTTGAGCACAGATACGCAGTATTTT. It translates to CASRRLSTDTQYF.

This clonotype was counted between two and nine times. The V and J genes are TRBV30 and TRBJ1-4; D is undetermined. This CDR3 spans 14 amino acids. V lost 4 bases and J 0 bases, leaving 9 bases between the germline ends. Germline V gene data show CDR1 as GTSNPN and CDR2 as SVGIG (reference sequence). The CDR3 DNA reads as TGTGCCTGGACCCGGGTAGCAACTAATGAAAAACTGTTTTTT. This gives the protein CAWTRVATNEKLFF.

This clonotype was detected many times. This chain joins TRBV3-1 and TRBJ1-6; D is possibly TRBD1 (5 bases). The germline V gene has CDR1 LGHDT and CDR2 YNNKEL (reference sequence). V was cut by 1 base and J by 9 bases, with 13 bases left in between. The CDR3 has 15 amino acids. The DNA for the CDR3 is TGTGCCAGCAGCCAAGTTCCTGGGAGGGGTTCACCCCTCCACTTT. It specifies CASSQVPGRGSPLHF.

This clonotype appeared many times. The chain joins TRBV29-1 to TRBJ2-3; tentative D call: TRBD1 (5 bases). The CDR3 has 15 residues. Germline V CDR1 and CDR2: SQVTM, ANQGSEA. The V end was cut by 5 bases, the J end by 2 bases, with 17 bases between. CDR3 sequence: CSVNRNLGATDTQYF. CDR3 nucleotide sequence: TGCAGCGTTAATAGAAACCTAGGGGCCACAGATACGCAGTATTTT.

Of note for this clonotype: The junction differs from germline at one of its ends, possibly a read error. J is TRBJ2-3 and V is TRBV5-1; 7 bases match TRBD2. This CDR3 spans 14 amino acids. Germline CDR1 and CDR2: SGHRS and YFSETQ. CDR3 nucleotide sequence: TGCGCCAGCAGCTTGGGTAACCGGGGGGATACGCGGTATTTT. Its translation: CASSLGNRGDTRYF. Full variable domain (missing parts from reference TRBV5-1 and TRBJ2-3): KAGVTQTPRYLIKTRGQQVTLSCSPISGHRSVSWYQQTPGQGLQFLFEYFSETQRNKGNFPGRFSGRQFSNSRSEMNVSTLELGDSALYLCASSLGNRGDTRYFGPGTRLTVL.

J is TRBJ2-1 and V is TRBV2; D unresolved. The CDR3 sequence is 14 residues long. The V gene lost 7 bases and the J gene lost 0 bases, with 10 bases spanning the gap. Germline-derived CDR1 and CDR2 are SNHLY and FYNNEI. The CDR3 nucleotides read TGTGCCAGCAAGGTAGACAACTCCTACAATGAGCAGTTCTTC. This encodes CASKVDNSYNEQFF.

The V call is TRBV3-1, the J call TRBJ1-2; no firm D call. The CDR3 length is 18 residues. CDR1 is LGHDT, CDR2 YNNKEL, per germline (reference sequence). V was shortened by 0 bases and J by 1 base, with 18 bases between the two germline ends. CDR3: CASSQDPAIRPLNYGYTF. The CDR3 DNA reads TGTGCCAGCAGCCAAGATCCGGCAATAAGGCCCCTTAACTATGGCTACACCTTC.

The chain is built from TRBV5-5 and TRBJ1-1, with D unclear. Trimming took off 0 bases at V and 4 bases at J, with 13 bases between the two ends. The germline V gene encodes CDR1 SGHKS and CDR2 YYEKEE (reference sequence). CDR3 length: 15 amino acids. The CDR3 DNA sequence: TGTGCCAGCAGCTTGGGGGGAAATTGGGGCACTGAAGCTTTCTTT. Its translation: CASSLGGNWGTEAFF.

The rearrangement links TRBV5-5 to TRBJ2-1, with a tentative D call TRBD2 (6 bases). V dropped 4 bases and J dropped 0 bases, with 14 bases sitting between them. The germline V gene has CDR1 SGHKS and CDR2 YYEKEE (reference sequence). The CDR3 is 16 amino acids. CDR3 loop: CASSVGLVASYNEQFF. The CDR3 DNA follows: TGTGCCAGCAGCGTGGGACTCGTGGCCTCCTACAATGAGCAGTTCTTC.

There are a few counts of this clonotype. The chain uses TRBV6-1 and TRBJ2-7, with 9 bases that match TRBD1. The CDR3 has 14 residues. In germline, CDR1 is MNHNS, CDR2 SASEGT. V shed 6 bases and J 1 base; nucleotides not matched to a gene: 4. CDR3 amino acids: CASRRDRESYEQYV. CDR3 DNA: TGTGCCAGCAGACGGGACAGGGAGTCCTACGAGCAGTACGTC.

This clonotype has a count of ten or more. This chain links TRBV7-7 with TRBJ2-1; D might be TRBD1 (5 bases). Trimming took 1 base from V and 3 from J, leaving 10 bases between them. CDR3 length equals 15 residues. In germline, CDR1 is SSHAT, CDR2 FNYEAQ (reference sequence). The CDR3 DNA follows: TGTGCCAGCAGCTTAGGACAGAACCACTACAATGAGCAGTTCTTC. As protein: CASSLGQNHYNEQFF.

This clonotype was counted between two and nine times. The chain has TRBV20-1 and TRBJ2-7, with D perhaps matching TRBD1 (6 bases). Germline assignment: CDR1 DFQATT and CDR2 SNEGSKA (reference sequence). There are 13 residues in the CDR3. Trimming shortened V by 5 bases and J by 1 base, and 12 bases separated the two germline ends. The CDR3 reads CSAGGGASYEQYF. As DNA, the CDR3 is TGCAGTGCTGGTGGGGGCGCATCCTACGAGCAGTACTTC.

This clonotype was seen at least ten times. J is TRBJ2-5 and V is TRBV5-1, with no clear D. The CDR3 sequence is 13 residues long. Germline CDR1 and CDR2: SGHRS and YFSETQ. V was shortened by 2 bases and J by 1 base, with 6 bases between the two germline ends. CDR3 in DNA: TGCGCCAGCAGCTTTCGCCGCCAAGAGACCCAGTACTTC. Its translation: CASSFRRQETQYF. The full variable domain, completed using reference TRBV5-1 and TRBJ2-5, is KAGVTQTPRYLIKTRGQQVTLSCSPISGHRSVSWYQQTPGQGLQFLFEYFSETQRNKGNFPGRFSGRQFSNSRSEMNVSTLELGDSALYLCASSFRRQETQYFGPGTRLLVL.

A note on this clonotype: The junction and the germline gene differ at one end; a read error may be behind it. This chain links TRBV7-6 with TRBJ2-5; 8 bases agree with TRBD2. CDR1 is SGHVS, CDR2 FNYEAQ, per germline. The CDR3 runs to 15 residues. The CDR3 DNA sequence: TGTGTCAGCAGCACCATAGCGGGGCCCGGGGAGACCCAGTACTTC. Residues: CVSSTIAGPGETQYF.

Ten or more counts support this clonotype. The chain has TRBV29-1 and TRBJ2-1, with TRBD2 matching over 8 bases. The germline CDR1 and CDR2 sequences are SQVTM and ANQGSEA. This CDR3 spans 14 amino acids. With 1 base clipped from V and 7 bases from J, the junction kept 6 bases outside the gene matches. The CDR3 DNA reads TGCAGCGTTGAAGTCGGGAGGGCCTTTAATGAGCAGTTCTTC. Protein: CSVEVGRAFNEQFF.

This clonotype was counted a few times. The CDR3 DNA is TGCGCCAGCAGCCCCTTCGCTACGGGGTCGGGGGCTAGCAATCAGCCCCAGCATTTT. Protein product: CASSPFATGSGASNQPQHF. This chain connects TRBV4-1 to TRBJ1-5; D might be TRBD1 (6 bases). The CDR3 consists of 19 residues. The V gene's germline CDR1 is MGHRA and CDR2 YSYEKL. The ends were cut back, 4 bases at V and 0 bases at J, with 22 bases in the middle.

This clonotype was counted only a few times. This chain joins TRBV3-1 and TRBJ1-3; 7 nucleotides agree with TRBD1. The V and J ends lost 0 bases and 4 bases, in that order; junction bases with no gene match: 9. CDR1 is LGHDT, CDR2 YNNKEL, per germline (reference sequence). The CDR3 spans 17 residues. CDR3 in amino acids: CASSQDWGTASGNTIYF. CDR3 nucleotides: TGTGCCAGCAGCCAAGATTGGGGGACAGCCTCAGGAAACACCATATATTTT.

The chain couples TRBV7-2 to TRBJ2-7; weak D call: TRBD2 (6 bases). Germline V gene lookup returns CDR1 SGHTA and CDR2 FQGNSA. Trimming shortened V by 3 bases and J by 12 bases, and 21 bases separated the two germline ends. The CDR3 has 14 residues. The DNA of the CDR3 is TGTGCCAGCAGCTTGGGGTGGGACGGGGGACCCTGGTACTTC. Encoded protein: CASSLGWDGGPWYF.

As DNA, the CDR3 is TGCAGTGCTCAGGGAGGGGCAGGAGCCACAGATACGCAGTATTTT. It encodes CSAQGGAGATDTQYF. This chain joins TRBV20-1 and TRBJ2-3, with 7 positions matching TRBD2. This CDR3 region has 15 residues. V lost 5 bases, J lost 2 bases, and 10 bases stayed unmatched. Germline values: CDR1 DFQATT, CDR2 SNEGSKA (reference sequence).

This clonotype was counted ten times or more. The DNA of the CDR3 is TGTGCCAGCAGACAGGCGAACACCGGGGAGCTGTTTTTT. This codes for CASRQANTGELFF. The rearrangement links TRBV25-1 to TRBJ2-2, with D tentatively TRBD1 (5 bases). V lost 6 bases and J lost 0, with 5 bases in between. This CDR3 is 13 amino acids long. Germline V lookup: CDR1 MGHDK, CDR2 SYGVNS.

V and J are TRBV29-1 and TRBJ2-1; 10 bases are shared with TRBD1. The V and J ends lost 6 bases and 5 bases, in that order; junction bases with no gene match: 22. The CDR3 is 19 amino acids. From germline, CDR1 is SQVTM and CDR2 ANQGSEA. CDR3 coding DNA: TGCAGCGTGGTCGTCAGGGGACAGGGGCAAGCACTGGTGGACAATGAGCAGTTCTTC. Amino acid sequence: CSVVVRGQGQALVDNEQFF.

The chain links TRBV5-1 to TRBJ1-4; D may be TRBD1 (6 bases). Trimming took 3 bases from V and 2 from J, leaving 11 bases between them. CDR1 and CDR2 (germline): SGHRS, YFSETQ. This CDR3 is built from 15 residues. CDR3: CASSWGGPTNEKLFF. The CDR3, as DNA: TGCGCCAGCAGCTGGGGGGGGCCGACTAATGAAAAACTGTTTTTT.